This T cell receptor (beta chain) was retrieved from a study of T-cell reconstitution after alpha-beta-depleted transplantation in children. The library targeted TCRbeta and was prepared with unique molecular identifiers. TCRdb re-called the PCR reads with MiXCR, one entry per CDR3 protein. The data show approximately 390,000 distinct CDR3 sequences, roughly a tenth seen once. In its sample, this clonotype was seen many times. V was trimmed by 6 bases and J by 6 bases, leaving 22 bases between them. The CDR3 contains 15 residues. Germline CDR1 DFQATT, CDR2 SNEGSKA (reference sequence). J is TRBJ2-3 and V is TRBV20-1; D is uncertain. This sequence originates from a human donor who donated a stem cell graft to a child with acute myeloid leukemia. Sequencing used PBMCs from the stem cell graft donor, obtained from the stem cell graft. CDR3 sequence: CSARKPVAVGDTQYF. CDR3 sequence (DNA): TGCAGTGCCAGAAAACCGGTCGCGGTGGGGGATACGCAGTATTTT.